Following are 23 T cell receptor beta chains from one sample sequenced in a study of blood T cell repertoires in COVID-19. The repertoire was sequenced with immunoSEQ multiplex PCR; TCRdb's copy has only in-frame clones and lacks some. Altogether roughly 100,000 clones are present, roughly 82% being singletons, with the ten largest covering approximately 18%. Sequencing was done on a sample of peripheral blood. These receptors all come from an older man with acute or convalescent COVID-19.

The CDR3 here is CASSPSGGNIQYF. The CDR3 coding sequence is TGTGCCAGCAGTCCCAGCGGGGGGAACATTCAGTACTTC. The V call is TRBV6-5, the J call TRBJ2-4, with TRBD2 matching 9 bases. Per germline, CDR1 MNHEY and CDR2 SVGAGI. V was clipped by 5 bases and J by 7 bases; unmatched bases: 3. The CDR3 has 13 residues.

CDR3: CASSPGISYEQYF. The CDR3, as DNA: TGTGCCAGCAGCCCCGGGATATCCTACGAGCAGTACTTC. The chain uses TRBV2 and TRBJ2-7; TRBD2 is a possible D gene (5 bases). Looked up from germline, CDR1 is SNHLY and CDR2 is FYNNEI. V lost 6 bases, J lost 1 base, and 10 bases lay in between. The CDR3 runs 13 residues.

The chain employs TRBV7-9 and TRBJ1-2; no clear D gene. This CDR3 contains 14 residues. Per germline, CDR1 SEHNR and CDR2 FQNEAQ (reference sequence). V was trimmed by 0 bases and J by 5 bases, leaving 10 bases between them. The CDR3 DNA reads TGTGCCAGCAGCTTAGCGGGCACACCGTATGGCTACACCTTC. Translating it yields CASSLAGTPYGYTF.

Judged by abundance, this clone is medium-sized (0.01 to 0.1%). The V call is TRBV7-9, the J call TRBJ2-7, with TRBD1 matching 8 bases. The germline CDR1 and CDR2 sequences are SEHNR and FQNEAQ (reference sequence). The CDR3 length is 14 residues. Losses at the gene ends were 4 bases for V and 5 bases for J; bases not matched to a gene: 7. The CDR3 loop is CASSSRDRINEQYF. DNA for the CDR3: TGTGCCAGCAGCTCCCGGGACAGGATCAACGAGCAGTACTTC.

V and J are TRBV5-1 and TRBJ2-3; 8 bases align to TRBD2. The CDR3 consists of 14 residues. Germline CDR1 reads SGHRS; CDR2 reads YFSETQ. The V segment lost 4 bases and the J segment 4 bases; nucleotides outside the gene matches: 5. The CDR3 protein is CASSRRTSSDTQYF. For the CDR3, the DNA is TGCGCCAGCAGCCGCCGGACTAGCTCAGATACGCAGTATTTT.

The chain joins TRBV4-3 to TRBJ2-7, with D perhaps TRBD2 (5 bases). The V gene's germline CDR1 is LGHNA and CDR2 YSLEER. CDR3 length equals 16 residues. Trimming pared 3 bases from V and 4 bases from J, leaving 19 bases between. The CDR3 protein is CASSHKPGDYLYEQYF. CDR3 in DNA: TGCGCCAGCAGCCACAAGCCAGGAGACTACCTTTACGAGCAGTACTTC.

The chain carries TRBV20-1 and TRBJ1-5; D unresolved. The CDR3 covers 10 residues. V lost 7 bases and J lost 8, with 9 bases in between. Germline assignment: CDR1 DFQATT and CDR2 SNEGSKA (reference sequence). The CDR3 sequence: CSDGREPQHF. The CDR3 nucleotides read TGCAGTGACGGGCGGGAGCCCCAGCATTTT.

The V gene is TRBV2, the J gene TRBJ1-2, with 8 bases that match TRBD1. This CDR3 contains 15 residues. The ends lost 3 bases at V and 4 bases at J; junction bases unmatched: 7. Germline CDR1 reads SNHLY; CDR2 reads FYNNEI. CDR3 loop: CASSERSGTGYGYTF. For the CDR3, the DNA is TGTGCCAGCAGTGAGAGAAGCGGGACAGGCTATGGCTACACCTTC.

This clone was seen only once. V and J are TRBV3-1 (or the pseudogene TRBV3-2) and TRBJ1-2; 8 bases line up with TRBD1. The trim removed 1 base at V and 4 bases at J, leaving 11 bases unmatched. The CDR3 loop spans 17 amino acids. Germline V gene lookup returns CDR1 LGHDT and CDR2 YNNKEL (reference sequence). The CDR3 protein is CASSQVVGQGRGYGYTF. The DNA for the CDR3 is TGTGCCAGCAGCCAAGTTGTCGGACAGGGTAGGGGCTATGGCTACACCTTC.

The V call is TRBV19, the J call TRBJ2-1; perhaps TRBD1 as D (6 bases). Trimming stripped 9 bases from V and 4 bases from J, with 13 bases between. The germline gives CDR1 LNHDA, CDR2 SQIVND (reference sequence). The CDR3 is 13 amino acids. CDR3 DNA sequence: TGTGCCAGCCGGGACAATTCTTACAATGAGCAGTTCTTC. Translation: CASRDNSYNEQFF.

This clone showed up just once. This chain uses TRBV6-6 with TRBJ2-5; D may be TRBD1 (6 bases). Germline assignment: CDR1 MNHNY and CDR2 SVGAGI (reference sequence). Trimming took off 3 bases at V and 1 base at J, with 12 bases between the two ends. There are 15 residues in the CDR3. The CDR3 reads CASSYGQLFQETQYF. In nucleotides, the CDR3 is TGTGCCAGCAGTTATGGACAGTTATTCCAAGAGACCCAGTACTTC.

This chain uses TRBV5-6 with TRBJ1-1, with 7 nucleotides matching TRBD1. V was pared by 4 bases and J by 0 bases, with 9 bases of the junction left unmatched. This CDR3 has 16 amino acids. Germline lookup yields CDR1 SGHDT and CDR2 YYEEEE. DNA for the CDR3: TGTGCCAGCAGCCGCGACAGGGTCCGTATGAACACTGAAGCTTTCTTT. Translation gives CASSRDRVRMNTEAFF.

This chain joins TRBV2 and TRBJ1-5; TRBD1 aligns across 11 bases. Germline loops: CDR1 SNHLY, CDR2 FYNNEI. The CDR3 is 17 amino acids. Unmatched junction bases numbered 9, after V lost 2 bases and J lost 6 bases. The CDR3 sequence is CASSEPGQGARSQPQHF. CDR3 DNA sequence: TGTGCCAGCAGTGAACCTGGACAGGGGGCTAGAAGTCAGCCCCAGCATTTT.

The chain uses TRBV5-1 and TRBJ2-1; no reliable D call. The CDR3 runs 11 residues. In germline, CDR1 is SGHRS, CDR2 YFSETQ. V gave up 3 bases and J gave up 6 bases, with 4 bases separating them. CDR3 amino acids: CASSSGNEQFF. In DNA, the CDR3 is TGCGCCAGCAGCTCAGGCAATGAGCAGTTCTTC.

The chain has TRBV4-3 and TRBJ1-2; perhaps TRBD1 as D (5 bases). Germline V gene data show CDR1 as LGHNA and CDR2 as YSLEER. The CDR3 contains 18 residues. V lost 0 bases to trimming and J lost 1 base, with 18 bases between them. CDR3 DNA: TGCGCCAGCAGCCAAGAAAGTATGGGGCGACCTCTTAACTATGGCTACACCTTC. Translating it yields CASSQESMGRPLNYGYTF.

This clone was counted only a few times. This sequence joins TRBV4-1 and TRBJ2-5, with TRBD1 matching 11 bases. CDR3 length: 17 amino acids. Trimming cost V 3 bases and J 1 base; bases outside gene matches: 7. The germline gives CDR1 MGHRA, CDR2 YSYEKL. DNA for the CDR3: TGCGCCAGCAGCCACCCTGGGACAGGGGGTATCCAAGAGACCCAGTACTTC. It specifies CASSHPGTGGIQETQYF.

The CDR3 region is CASSYDRGLAEAFF. CDR3 nucleotide sequence: TGTGCCAGCAGTTACGACAGGGGGCTCGCTGAAGCTTTCTTT. The chain carries TRBV6-5 and TRBJ1-1; 10 positions match TRBD1. CDR3 size: 14 residues. The germline gives CDR1 MNHEY, CDR2 SVGAGI. The J segment lost 6 bases and the V segment lost 2 bases, leaving 3 bases of the junction unmatched.

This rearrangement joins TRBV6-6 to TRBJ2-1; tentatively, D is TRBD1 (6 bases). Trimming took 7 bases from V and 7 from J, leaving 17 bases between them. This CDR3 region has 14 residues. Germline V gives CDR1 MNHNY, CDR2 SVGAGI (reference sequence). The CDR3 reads CASKRYQGRNEQFF. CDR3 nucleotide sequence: TGTGCCAGCAAACGATATCAGGGGCGGAATGAGCAGTTCTTC.

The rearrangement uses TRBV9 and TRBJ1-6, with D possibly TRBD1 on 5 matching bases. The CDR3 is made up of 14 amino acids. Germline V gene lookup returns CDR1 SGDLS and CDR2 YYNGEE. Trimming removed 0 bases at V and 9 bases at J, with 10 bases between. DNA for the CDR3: TGTGCCAGCAGCGTAGGGGCGGGGCCTTCACCCCTCCACTTT. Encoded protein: CASSVGAGPSPLHF.

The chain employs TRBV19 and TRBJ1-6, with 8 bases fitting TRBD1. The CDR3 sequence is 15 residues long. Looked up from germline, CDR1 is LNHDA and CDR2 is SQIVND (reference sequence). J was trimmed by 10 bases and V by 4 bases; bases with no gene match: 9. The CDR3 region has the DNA TGTGCCAGTAGTACGTTGACAGGGGTAGAGTCACCCCTCCACTTT. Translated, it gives CASSTLTGVESPLHF.

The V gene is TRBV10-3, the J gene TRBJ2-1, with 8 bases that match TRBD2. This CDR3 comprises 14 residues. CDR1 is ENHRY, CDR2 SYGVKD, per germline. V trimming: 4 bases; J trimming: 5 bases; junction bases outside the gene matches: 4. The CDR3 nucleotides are TGTGCCATCAGTGTAACGGGGGGGAACAATGAGCAGTTCTTC. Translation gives CAISVTGGNNEQFF.

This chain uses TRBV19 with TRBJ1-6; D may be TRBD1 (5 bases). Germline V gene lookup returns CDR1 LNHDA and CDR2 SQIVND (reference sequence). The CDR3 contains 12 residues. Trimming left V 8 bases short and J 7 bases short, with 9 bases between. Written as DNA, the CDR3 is TGTGCCAGTGGGGGGGGGAATTCACCCCTCCACTTT. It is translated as CASGGGNSPLHF.

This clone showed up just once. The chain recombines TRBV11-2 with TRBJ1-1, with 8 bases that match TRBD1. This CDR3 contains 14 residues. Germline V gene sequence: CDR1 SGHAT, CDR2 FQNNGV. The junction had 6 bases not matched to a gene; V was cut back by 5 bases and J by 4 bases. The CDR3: CASSRDRFTTEAFF. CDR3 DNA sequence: TGTGCCAGCAGCCGGGACAGGTTTACCACTGAAGCTTTCTTT.